This is a list of T cell receptor beta chains from one sample in a study of T-cell memory formation after mild COVID-19. TCRdb reprocessed the 5' RACE reads with MiXCR, giving one entry per CDR3 protein. This table holds roughly 560,000 distinct CDR3 sequences, roughly 20% found once. The sequenced sample was PBMCs or a T cell subset sorted from them (not recorded which). The receptors shown here come from an adult woman who had mild COVID-19 (a few samples of this study predate the infection). Cell type and time point are not known. CDR3s include the opening cysteine and the closing phenylalanine or tryptophan. A D gene is named only where the DNA matches it firmly. Clone size is not always given. Where it is, it says once, few, many or a class for expanded clones.

d_gene | j_gene | v_gene | abundance | CDR3nt | CDR3aa
- | TRBJ2-7 | TRBV6-5 | - | TGTGCCAGCAGGCGAGGGATAACCTACGAGCAGTACTTC | CASRRGITYEQYF
- | TRBJ2-7 | TRBV6-5 | few | TGTGCCAGCAGTTACTCGAGAGGGCGCGGTGGGGAGCAGTACTTC | CASSYSRGRGGEQYF
- | TRBJ1-5 | TRBV13 | once | TGTGCCAGCAGCTTAGGCGGCGCGTACCAGCCCCAGCATTTT | CASSLGGAYQPQHF
- | TRBJ2-4 | TRBV28 | few | TGTGCCAGCAGTTACAAAACATCACACAGGGTAGCCAAAAACATTCAGTACTTC | CASSYKTSHRVAKNIQYF
- | TRBJ2-2 | TRBV7-3 | - | TGTGCCAGCAGCCCGTACTCAAACACCGGGGAGCTGTTTTTT | CASSPYSNTGELFF
- | TRBJ1-1 | TRBV7-9 | - | TGTGCCAGCAGCTCCGGGAGGGTACTCATGAACACTGAAGCTTTCTTT | CASSSGRVLMNTEAFF
TRBD1 | TRBJ2-5 | TRBV5-5 | - | TGTTCCAGCAGCTTGGGACAGCCCGATCGGTCAGAGACCCAGTACTTC | CSSSLGQPDRSETQYF
- | TRBJ1-1 | TRBV6-5 | - | TGTGCCAGCAGTTTCGAGACGCCCCGTCCCAACACTGAAGCTTTCTTT | CASSFETPRPNTEAFF
TRBD1 | TRBJ2-7 | TRBV5-1 | - | TGCGCCAGCAGCCCCGGGACAGAACTCTCCTACGAGCAGTACTTC | CASSPGTELSYEQYF
- | TRBJ1-1 | TRBV25-1 | - | TGTGCCAGCAGTGAATATGGGCTCGGTATGAACACTGAAGCTTTCTTT | CASSEYGLGMNTEAFF
TRBD1 | TRBJ1-2 | TRBV7-9 | - | TGTGCCAGCAGCCCGGAGACAGGGGCGAATGGCTACACCTTC | CASSPETGANGYTF
TRBD1 | TRBJ2-5 | TRBV3-1 | few | TGTGCCAGCAGCCAAGATCTGAGGGGGCAGGTCCAAGAGACCCAGTACTTC | CASSQDLRGQVQETQYF
- | TRBJ1-1 | TRBV30 | few | TGTGCCTGGAGTAGGGCCTCAACTGAAGCTTTCTTT | CAWSRASTEAFF
TRBD1 | TRBJ1-2 | TRBV28 | - | TGTGCCAGCAGTTTACAGGGGGCAACAGGCTACACCTTC | CASSLQGATGYTF
TRBD1 | TRBJ1-5 | TRBV4-2 | - | TGTGCCAGCAGCCAAGATTGGGACAGGGTTCAGCCCCAGCATTTT | CASSQDWDRVQPQHF
- | TRBJ1-2 | TRBV18 | few | TGTGCCAGCTCTACCAGGGCGGACATAAACGGCTACACCTTC | CASSTRADINGYTF
- | TRBJ2-1 | TRBV5-1 | - | TGCGCCAGCAGCACCCGGGCCCCTGGGAACAATGAGCAGTTCTTC | CASSTRAPGNNEQFF
TRBD1 | TRBJ2-1 | TRBV15 | - | TGTGCCACCAGCAGAGATATAGGGGGCCCACAGGGTGAGCAGTTCTTC | CATSRDIGGPQGEQFF
- | TRBJ2-1 | TRBV5-1 | - | TGCGCCAGCAGCTTGGAAGCTAGCTCGCATGAGCAGTTCTTC | CASSLEASSHEQFF
- | TRBJ1-1 | TRBV7-9 | few | TGTGCCAGCAGTGGGAATAAGAACACTGAAGCTTTCTTT | CASSGNKNTEAFF
TRBD1 | TRBJ2-1 | TRBV20-1 | many | TGCAGTGCTAGAAGACGGGACAGTAACTACAATGAGCAGTTCTTC | CSARRRDSNYNEQFF
- | TRBJ2-1 | TRBV20-1 | few | TGCAGTGCTAGAGATCTTGGGAAAAAGCAGTTCTTC | CSARDLGKKQFF
TRBD2 | TRBJ2-1 | TRBV11-2 | - | TGTGCCAGCAGCTTAGATACCTGGGGGACTAGCGGGAGAGAGAATGAGCAGTTCTTC | CASSLDTWGTSGRENEQFF
- | TRBJ2-7 | TRBV10-3 | once | TGTGCCATCAGTGACTCCTCCGGGACAAATTACGAGCAGTACTTC | CAISDSSGTNYEQYF
- | TRBJ2-1 | TRBV18 | - | TGTGCCAGCTCACCAAGGTCAGGGTACAATGAGCAGTTCTTC | CASSPRSGYNEQFF
- | TRBJ2-7 | TRBV7-2 | many | TGTGCCAGCAGCCCCTACTACAACTACGAGCAGTACTTC | CASSPYYNYEQYF
- | TRBJ1-1 | TRBV3-1 | - | TGTGCCAGCAGCCAACTAACAGAGAACACTGAAGCTTTCTTT | CASSQLTENTEAFF
- | TRBJ2-1 | TRBV11-3 | few | TGTGCCAGCAGCCCGATGGGCTCCCTTAGTCCCTACAATGAGCAGTTCTTC | CASSPMGSLSPYNEQFF
- | TRBJ1-5 | TRBV19 | - | TGTGCCAGTAGTTCCCCTCCGCAACCCCAGCATTTT | CASSSPPQPQHF
- | TRBJ1-1 | TRBV7-8 | few | TGTGCCAGCAGCTTATCGCCGCTGAGTACTGAAGCTTTCTTT | CASSLSPLSTEAFF
TRBD2 | TRBJ2-1 | TRBV9 | few | TGTGCCAGCAGCGTAGCTCTAGCGGGAGAACGGAATGAGCAGTTCTTC | CASSVALAGERNEQFF
- | TRBJ1-6 | TRBV11-2 | - | TGTGCCAGCAGCTTTAACGGGGGGACAACTAATTCACCCCTCCACTTT | CASSFNGGTTNSPLHF
TRBD1 | TRBJ2-7 | TRBV2 | few | TGTGCCAGCAGACTCGGACAGGGAAGCTCCTACGAGCAGTACTTC | CASRLGQGSSYEQYF
- | TRBJ2-7 | TRBV6-6 | few | TGTGCCAGCACGGGGGTTAACGGACCCTACGAGCAGTACTTC | CASTGVNGPYEQYF
TRBD1 | TRBJ2-5 | TRBV20-1 | - | TGCAGTGCTAGCCGACAGGGGGCCCAAGAGACCCAGTACTTC | CSASRQGAQETQYF
- | TRBJ2-1 | TRBV15 | few | TGTGCCACCAGCAGAGATGTTGGGGGCTACAATGAGCAGTTCTTC | CATSRDVGGYNEQFF
TRBD2 | TRBJ2-7 | TRBV4-3 | - | TGCGCCAGCAGCCAAGGAATCACCACCGGGACTAGCGGGAGACCCGGATACGAGCAGTACTTC | CASSQGITTGTSGRPGYEQYF
- | TRBJ2-1 | TRBV4-2 | - | TGTGCCAGCAGCCAAGAAAGGTTGAGGGAAGTCAATGAGCAGTTCTTC | CASSQERLREVNEQFF
- | TRBJ2-3 | TRBV7-9 | few | TGTGCCAGCAGCTTACTCTCCAACACAGATACGCAGTATTTT | CASSLLSNTDTQYF
TRBD1 | TRBJ1-1 | TRBV19 | - | TGTGCCAGTAGGACGGGCGGTCGGACAGGTACCATGAACACTGAAGCTTTCTTT | CASRTGGRTGTMNTEAFF
- | TRBJ1-1 | TRBV6-1 | few | TGTGCCAGCAGTGAGGGCCACGAAGACACTGAAGCTTTCTTT | CASSEGHEDTEAFF